One sample yielded the 17 T cell receptor gamma chains listed below, sequenced in a study of Vδ1+ human thymocytes. Study-wide results and limits: Highly polyclonal TRG and TRD repertoires with Gaussian CDR3 length distributions appeared in thymus.

Their antigen targets remain unknown. The template was reverse-transcribed extracted RNA. CDR3 amplicons came from multiplex PCR with pooled V-gene forward and constant-region reverse primers. TCRdb reanalysed the multiplex PCR reads via CATT. The table shows 30,000 to 45,000 gamma-chain clones, with 20% to 25% occurring only once. Sequences were obtained from Vdelta1+ gamma-delta thymocytes from the thymus. As to subset: FACS-sorted CD3+ TCRalphabeta- TCRVdelta1+ TCRVdelta2- thymocytes. These TCRs come from a girl less than two years old who had congenital heart surgery.

This clone was counted only a few times. V is TRGV3 and J is TRGJP2. With 0 bases clipped from V and 10 bases from J, the junction kept 8 bases outside the gene matches. Germline V gives CDR1 VTNTFY, CDR2 YDVSTARD (reference sequence). The CDR3 totals 14 residues. For the CDR3, the DNA is TGTGCCACCTGGGACAGGCGATCGGGTTGGATCAAGACGTTT. Its protein is CATWDRRSGWIKTF.

Turning to this clone: Other DNA sequences in the same sample also yield this CDR3. V is TRGV4 and J is TRGJ1 or TRGJ2. This CDR3 is 12 amino acids long. The V segment lost 4 bases and the J segment 7 bases; nucleotides outside the gene matches: 7. Per germline, CDR1 EGSTGY and CDR2 YDSYTSSV. The CDR3 loop is CATWEEGYKKLF. The CDR3 DNA reads TGTGCCACCTGGGAAGAAGGGTATAAGAAACTCTTT.

Notes on this clone: A much more abundant neighbour one base away suggests this may be a read error. Other DNA sequences in this specimen translate into the identical CDR3. The V call is TRGV9, the J call TRGJ1 or TRGJ2. The CDR3 totals 12 residues. In germline, CDR1 is GITISATS, CDR2 ISYDGTV (reference sequence). Trimming at V came to 1 base and at J to 7 bases, leaving 4 bases not matched to a gene. CDR3 protein: CALWEVQYKKLF. The DNA for the CDR3 is TGTGCCTTGTGGGAGGTACAATATAAGAAACTCTTT.

This clone was seen a few times. The sample has other DNA sequences that encode this CDR3 too. The chain joins TRGV3 to TRGJ1 or TRGJ2. The CDR3 consists of 14 residues. V lost 3 bases, J lost 4 bases, and 9 bases stayed unmatched. Germline V gene sequence: CDR1 VTNTFY, CDR2 YDVSTARD (reference sequence). The CDR3 protein is CATWDSTRYYKKLF. The CDR3 nucleotides read TGTGCCACCTGGGACTCCACCCGGTATTATAAGAAACTCTTT.

This rearrangement joins TRGV2 to TRGJ1 or TRGJ2. The CDR3 totals 13 residues. The junction had 10 bases not matched to a gene; V was cut back by 0 bases and J by 11 bases. Germline assignment: CDR1 EGSNGY and CDR2 YDSYNSKV. The CDR3 nucleotides read TGTGCCACCTGGGACGGGACCGAGGGGGAGAAACTCTTT. Its translation: CATWDGTEGEKLF.

This chain joins TRGV9 and TRGJ1 or TRGJ2. Germline loops: CDR1 GITISATS, CDR2 ISYDGTV (reference sequence). The ends lost 0 bases at V and 3 bases at J; junction bases unmatched: 5. This CDR3 spans 14 amino acids. The CDR3 nucleotides read TGTGCCTTGTGGGAGGTGGCTCCTTATTATAAGAAACTCTTT. Translation gives CALWEVAPYYKKLF.

The chain links TRGV3 to TRGJP1. The CDR3 is 15 amino acids. Germline CDR1 VTNTFY, CDR2 YDVSTARD (reference sequence). The V and J ends lost 3 bases and 0 bases, in that order; junction bases with no gene match: 4. CDR3 DNA sequence: TGTGCCACCTGGGACGGTGATACCACTGGTTGGTTCAAGATATTT. Amino acids: CATWDGDTTGWFKIF.

This clone was recorded a few times. The gene calls are TRGV8 and TRGJ1 or TRGJ2. Germline lookup yields CDR1 VENAVY and CDR2 YDSYNSRV. The CDR3 consists of 16 residues. V lost 4 bases, J lost 3 bases, and 15 bases stayed unmatched. The CDR3 spells CATWDLHPHFYYKKLF. The CDR3 bases are TGTGCCACCTGGGACCTTCACCCCCATTTTTATTATAAGAAACTCTTT.

The rearrangement links TRGV9 to TRGJ1 or TRGJ2. V was clipped by 11 bases and J by 8 bases; unmatched bases: 12. From germline, CDR1 is GITISATS and CDR2 ISYDGTV (reference sequence). CDR3 size: 11 residues. The CDR3 DNA is TGTGCCTCGCAACCCCCTGATAAGAAACTCTTT. Translation: CASQPPDKKLF.

For this clone: A much more abundant neighbour one base away suggests this may be a read error. This sample includes further DNA sequences coding for the same CDR3. V usage is TRGV2 and J usage is TRGJ1 or TRGJ2. J was trimmed by 4 bases and V by 0 bases; bases with no gene match: 6. The CDR3 is 14 residues long. Germline CDR1 and CDR2: EGSNGY and YDSYNSKV. The CDR3 bases are TGTGCCACCTGGGACGGGCGGAGGTATTATAAGAAACTCTTT. Protein sequence: CATWDGRRYYKKLF.

The chain is built from TRGV9 and TRGJ1 or TRGJ2. V was pared by 1 base and J by 11 bases, with 11 bases of the junction left unmatched. This CDR3 contains 13 residues. Germline V gives CDR1 GITISATS, CDR2 ISYDGTV (reference sequence). The CDR3 protein is CALWEVLLGEKLF. CDR3 DNA: TGTGCCTTGTGGGAGGTATTGCTGGGGGAGAAACTCTTT.

The V call is TRGV9, the J call TRGJ1 or TRGJ2. This CDR3 spans 15 amino acids. Looked up from germline, CDR1 is GITISATS and CDR2 is ISYDGTV (reference sequence). With V trimmed by 0 bases and J by 3 bases, 8 bases remained unmatched. CDR3 residues: CALWEVEPRYYKKLF. The CDR3 nucleotides read TGTGCCTTGTGGGAGGTGGAGCCCCGTTATTATAAGAAACTCTTT.

This clone was found a few times. This CDR3 is also generated by other DNA sequences in the sample. The rearrangement joins TRGV9 to TRGJP2. V was clipped by 3 bases and J by 2 bases; unmatched bases: 3. Germline CDR1 GITISATS, CDR2 ISYDGTV (reference sequence). CDR3 size: 14 residues. Written as DNA, the CDR3 is TGTGCCTTGTGGGAGCCAAGTAGTGATTGGATCAAGACGTTT. It translates to CALWEPSSDWIKTF.

This clone was recorded a few times. The V and J genes are TRGV2 and TRGJ1 or TRGJ2. V lost 0 bases to trimming and J lost 5 bases; unmatched junction nucleotides: 7. Germline CDR1 EGSNGY, CDR2 YDSYNSKV. The CDR3 length is 14 residues. The CDR3 DNA reads as TGTGCCACCTGGGACGGGCACCCCCATTATAAGAAACTCTTT. Translation: CATWDGHPHYKKLF.

The V and J genes are TRGV8 and TRGJ1 or TRGJ2. CDR1 and CDR2 from the germline V gene are VENAVY and YDSYNSRV. The V and J ends lost 2 bases and 7 bases, in that order; junction bases with no gene match: 11. The CDR3 loop spans 14 amino acids. CDR3 region: CATWDTITGYKKLF. Here the CDR3 DNA reads TGTGCCACCTGGGATACGATTACAGGATATAAGAAACTCTTT.

Comments on this clone: Other DNA sequences from this sample encode an identical CDR3 as well. The genes are TRGV2 and TRGJ1 or TRGJ2. J was trimmed by 3 bases and V by 0 bases; bases with no gene match: 5. From germline, CDR1 is EGSNGY and CDR2 YDSYNSKV. This CDR3 contains 14 residues. The CDR3 DNA is TGTGCCACCTGGGACGGGCCCGTTTATTATAAGAAACTCTTT. Amino acid sequence: CATWDGPVYYKKLF.

By share, this clone ranks as medium-sized. Distinct nucleotide sequences in the sample also encode this CDR3. V gene TRGV3 combines with J gene TRGJ1 or TRGJ2. V was clipped by 3 bases and J by 6 bases; unmatched bases: 2. The CDR3 consists of 11 residues. Germline CDR1 VTNTFY, CDR2 YDVSTARD (reference sequence). This chain's CDR3 is CATWDRYKKLF. CDR3 sequence (DNA): TGTGCCACCTGGGACCGTTATAAGAAACTCTTT.